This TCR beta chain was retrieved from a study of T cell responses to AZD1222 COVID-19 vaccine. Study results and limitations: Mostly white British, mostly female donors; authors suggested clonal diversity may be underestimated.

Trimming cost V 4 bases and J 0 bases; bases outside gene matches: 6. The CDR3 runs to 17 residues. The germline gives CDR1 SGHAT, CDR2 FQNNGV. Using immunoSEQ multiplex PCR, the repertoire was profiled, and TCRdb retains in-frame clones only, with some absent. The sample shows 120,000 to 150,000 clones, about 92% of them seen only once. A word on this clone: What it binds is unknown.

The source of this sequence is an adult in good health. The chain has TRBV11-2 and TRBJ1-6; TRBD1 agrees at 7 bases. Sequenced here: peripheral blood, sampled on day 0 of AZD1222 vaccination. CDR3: CASSSLQGSSYNSPLHF. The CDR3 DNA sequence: TGTGCCAGCAGCTCATTACAGGGGAGCTCCTATAATTCACCCCTCCACTTT. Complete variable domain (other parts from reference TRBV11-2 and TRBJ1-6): EAGVAQSPRYKIIEKRQSVAFWCNPISGHATLYWYQQILGQGPKLLIQFQNNGVVDDSQLPKDRFSAERLKGVDSTLKIQPAKLEDSAVYLCASSSLQGSSYNSPLHFGNGTRLTVT.